These T cell receptor beta chains were read from a single sample in a study of blood T cell repertoires in COVID-19. Clones were sequenced by immunoSEQ multiplex PCR, and TCRdb holds only the in-frame ones, with some missing. The repertoire holds under 250,000 clones, with 85% as singletons. The specimen was peripheral blood. Receptors were obtained from a middle-aged man with COVID-19, enrolled during active disease. CDR3s include the opening cysteine and the closing phenylalanine or tryptophan. The order of the fields is D gene, clone size, V gene, J gene, CDR3 protein, CDR3 DNA. D genes are given only for firm matches. Some rows mark clone size as missing; the rest say once, few, many or name a class of expanded clone.

NA	NA	TRBV6-5	TRBJ1-5	CASSYELNQPQHF	TGTGCCAGCAGTTACGAGCTCAATCAGCCCCAGCATTTT
TRBD1	NA	TRBV14	TRBJ2-4	CASSPGGTNIQYF	TGTGCCAGCAGCCCAGGGGGCACAAACATTCAGTACTTC
TRBD1	NA	TRBV4-1	TRBJ2-3	CASSQDPQGAWDTQYF	TGCGCCAGCAGCCAAGATCCCCAGGGGGCTTGGGATACGCAGTATTTT
TRBD2	NA	TRBV29-1	TRBJ2-2	CSVEPGLAGGTGELFF	TGCAGCGTTGAGCCGGGACTAGCGGGGGGGACCGGGGAGCTGTTTTTT
NA	NA	TRBV2	TRBJ2-7	CASSEIRGSYEQYF	TGTGCCAGCAGTGAGATCAGGGGATCCTACGAGCAGTACTTC
NA	NA	TRBV28	TRBJ1-3	CASSLGGSFSGNTIYF	TGTGCCAGCAGTTTGGGGGGGAGTTTTTCTGGAAACACCATATATTTT
TRBD2	NA	TRBV5-1	TRBJ2-1	CASSFSSGGTRKGQFF	TGCGCCAGCAGTTTTTCTAGCGGGGGGACCCGCAAGGGTCAGTTCTTC
TRBD1	NA	TRBV7-9	TRBJ2-1	CASTQSGQGDYNEQFF	TGTGCCAGCACCCAGTCGGGACAGGGAGACTACAATGAGCAGTTCTTC
TRBD1	NA	TRBV18	TRBJ1-4	CASSPVPGQGTDEKLFF	TGTGCCAGCTCACCTGTCCCGGGACAGGGGACGGATGAAAAACTGTTTTTT
NA	NA	TRBV18	TRBJ1-1	CASSPNMNTEAFF	TGTGCCAGCTCACCAAACATGAACACTGAAGCTTTCTTT
NA	NA	TRBV27	TRBJ2-2	CASRPEGIGELFF	TGTGCCAGCAGACCGGAGGGGATCGGGGAGCTGTTTTTT
NA	once	TRBV3-1/TRBV3-2	TRBJ2-2	CASSLGGARTGELFF	TGTGCCAGCAGCCTAGGGGGGGCCCGGACCGGGGAGCTGTTTTTT
TRBD1	few	TRBV5-6	TRBJ1-1	CASSFRQGAAEAFF	TGTGCCAGCAGCTTCAGACAGGGGGCGGCTGAAGCTTTCTTT
NA	NA	TRBV3-1/TRBV3-2	TRBJ1-5	CASSPAVGGGQPQHF	TGTGCCAGCAGCCCCGCGGTTGGGGGGGGCCAGCCCCAGCATTTT
TRBD2	NA	TRBV5-1	TRBJ2-2	CASSSSGGAGGELFF	TGCGCCAGCAGCTCGAGCGGGGGGGCTGGCGGGGAGCTGTTTTTT
TRBD1	once	TRBV10-3	TRBJ2-6	CAISIGTGAGANVLTF	TGTGCCATCAGTATTGGGACAGGGGCTGGGGCCAACGTCCTGACTTTC